The source of this T cell receptor beta chain is a study of blood T cell repertoires in COVID-19. About the research overall: Both acute and convalescent COVID-19 samples were obtained from the United States, Italy and Spain.

The CDR3 sequence is 14 residues long. Germline lookup yields CDR1 LNHDA and CDR2 SQIVND (reference sequence). Losses at the gene ends were 3 bases for V and 4 bases for J; bases not matched to a gene: 2. Per the original methods: Estimates of nucleated cell counts were drawn from the amplification of reference gene primers. The repertoire was sequenced with immunoSEQ multiplex PCR; TCRdb's copy has only in-frame clones and lacks some. V and J calls and clone size follow that table, whereas D and trimming were derived from the DNA. The table shows 95,000 to 120,000 clones, with about 90% occurring only once.

Sequenced material: peripheral blood. This chain uses TRBV19 with TRBJ2-3; TRBD1 matches 9 bases. The sequence came from a human donor in a cohort sampled during active COVID-19. This CDR3 reads CASSMDRGADTQYF. The CDR3 bases are TGTGCCAGTAGTATGGACAGGGGTGCAGATACGCAGTATTTT.